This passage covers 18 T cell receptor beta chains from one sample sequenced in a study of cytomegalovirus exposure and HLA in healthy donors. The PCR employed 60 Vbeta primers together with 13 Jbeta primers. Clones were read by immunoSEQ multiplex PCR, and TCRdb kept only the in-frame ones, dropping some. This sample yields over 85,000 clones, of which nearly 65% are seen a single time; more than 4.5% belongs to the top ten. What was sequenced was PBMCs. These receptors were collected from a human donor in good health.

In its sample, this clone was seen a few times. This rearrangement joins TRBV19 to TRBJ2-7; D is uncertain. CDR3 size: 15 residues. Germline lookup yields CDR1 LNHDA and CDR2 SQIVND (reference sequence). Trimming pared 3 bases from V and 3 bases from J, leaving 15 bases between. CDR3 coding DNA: TGTGCCAGTAGTATGGGCCCTGGAAGTGGCTACGAGCAGTACTTC. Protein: CASSMGPGSGYEQYF.

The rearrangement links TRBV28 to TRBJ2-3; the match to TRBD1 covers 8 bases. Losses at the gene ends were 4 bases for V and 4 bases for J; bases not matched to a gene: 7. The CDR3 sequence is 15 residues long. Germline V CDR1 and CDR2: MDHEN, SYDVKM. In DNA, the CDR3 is TGTGCCAGCAGTTCCCTGACAGGGGAGGCAGATACGCAGTATTTT. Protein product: CASSSLTGEADTQYF.

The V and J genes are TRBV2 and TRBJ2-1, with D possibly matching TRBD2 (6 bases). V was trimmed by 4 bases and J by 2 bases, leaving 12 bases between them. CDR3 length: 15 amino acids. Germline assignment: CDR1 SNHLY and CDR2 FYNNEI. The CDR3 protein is CASSVAERPYNEQFF. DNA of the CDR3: TGTGCCAGCAGTGTAGCGGAGCGGCCCTACAATGAGCAGTTCTTC.

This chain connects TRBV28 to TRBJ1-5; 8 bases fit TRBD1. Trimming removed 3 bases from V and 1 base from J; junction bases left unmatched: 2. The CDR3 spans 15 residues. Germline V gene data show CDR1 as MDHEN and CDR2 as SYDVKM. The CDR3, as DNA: TGTGCCAGCAGTTTGCAGGGGGCGAGCAATCAGCCCCAGCATTTT. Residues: CASSLQGASNQPQHF. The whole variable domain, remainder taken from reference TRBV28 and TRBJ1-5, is DVKVTQSSRYLVKRTGEKVFLECVQDMDHENMFWYRQDPGLGLRLIYFSYDVKMKEKGDIPEGYSVSREKKERFSLILESASTNQTSMYLCASSLQGASNQPQHFGDGTRLSIL.

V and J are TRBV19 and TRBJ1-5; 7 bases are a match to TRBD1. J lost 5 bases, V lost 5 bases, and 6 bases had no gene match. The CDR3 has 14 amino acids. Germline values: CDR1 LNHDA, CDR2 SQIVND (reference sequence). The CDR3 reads CASSYRGFDQPQHF. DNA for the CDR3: TGTGCCAGTAGTTACAGGGGTTTCGATCAGCCCCAGCATTTT.

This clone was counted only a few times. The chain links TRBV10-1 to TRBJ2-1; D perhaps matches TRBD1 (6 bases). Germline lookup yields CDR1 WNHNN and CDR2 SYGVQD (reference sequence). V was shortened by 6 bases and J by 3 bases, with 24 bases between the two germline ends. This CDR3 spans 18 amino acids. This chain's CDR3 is CASSPRGHGGRVYNEQFF. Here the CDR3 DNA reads TGCGCCAGCAGCCCTAGGGGACACGGTGGGAGAGTCTACAATGAGCAGTTCTTC.

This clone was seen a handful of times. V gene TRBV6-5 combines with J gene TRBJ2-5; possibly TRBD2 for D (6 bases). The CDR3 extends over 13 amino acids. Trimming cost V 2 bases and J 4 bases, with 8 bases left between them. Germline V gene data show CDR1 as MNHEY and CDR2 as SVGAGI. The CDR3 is CASSYGRTETQYF. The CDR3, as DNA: TGTGCCAGCAGTTACGGGAGGACAGAGACCCAGTACTTC.

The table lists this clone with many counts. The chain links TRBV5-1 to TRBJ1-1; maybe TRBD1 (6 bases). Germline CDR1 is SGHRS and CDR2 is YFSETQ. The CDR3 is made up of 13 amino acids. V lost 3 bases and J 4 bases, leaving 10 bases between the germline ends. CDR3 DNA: TGCGCCAGCAGCTCACAGGGTGGCACTGAAGCTTTCTTT. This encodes CASSSQGGTEAFF.

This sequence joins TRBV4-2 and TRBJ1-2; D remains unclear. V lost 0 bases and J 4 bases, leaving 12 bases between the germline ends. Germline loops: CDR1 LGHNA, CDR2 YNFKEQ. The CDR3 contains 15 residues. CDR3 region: CASSQDPGTVYGYTF. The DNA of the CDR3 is TGTGCCAGCAGCCAAGATCCGGGAACTGTCTATGGCTACACCTTC.

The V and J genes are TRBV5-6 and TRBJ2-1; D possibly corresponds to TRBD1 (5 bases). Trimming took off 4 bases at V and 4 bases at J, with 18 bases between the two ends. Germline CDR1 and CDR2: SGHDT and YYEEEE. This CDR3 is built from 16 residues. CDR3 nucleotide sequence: TGTGCCAGCAGCCAACCCTCGGACAAGGTATACAATGAGCAGTTCTTC. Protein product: CASSQPSDKVYNEQFF.

The CDR3 coding sequence is TGTGCCAGCAGCTTGTGGAGGAGCTCCTACGAGCAGTACTTC. Its translation: CASSLWRSSYEQYF. The chain recombines TRBV5-8 with TRBJ2-7; weak D call: TRBD2 (5 bases). There are 14 residues in the CDR3. Trimming shortened V by 1 base and J by 0 bases, and 8 bases separated the two germline ends. Germline CDR1 and CDR2: SGHTS and YDEGEE. The complete variable domain, with remaining parts taken from reference TRBV5-8 and TRBJ2-7, reads EAGVTQSPTHLIKTRGQQATLRCSPISGHTSVYWYQQALGLGLQFLLWYDEGEERNRGNFPPRFSGRQFPNYSSELNVNALELEDSALYLCASSLWRSSYEQYFGPGTRLTVT.

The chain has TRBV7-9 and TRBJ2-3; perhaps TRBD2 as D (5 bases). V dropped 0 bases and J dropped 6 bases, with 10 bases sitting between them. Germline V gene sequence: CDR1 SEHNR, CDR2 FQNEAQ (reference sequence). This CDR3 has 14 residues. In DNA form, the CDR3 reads TGTGCCAGCAGCTTAGCGGGAGTGACCGATACGCAGTATTTT. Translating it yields CASSLAGVTDTQYF.

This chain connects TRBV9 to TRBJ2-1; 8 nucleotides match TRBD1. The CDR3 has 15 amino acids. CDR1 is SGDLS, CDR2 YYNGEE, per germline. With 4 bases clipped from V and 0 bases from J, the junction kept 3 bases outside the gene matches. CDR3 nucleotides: TGTGCCAGCAGCTGGACAGGGAGCTCCTACAATGAGCAGTTCTTC. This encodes CASSWTGSSYNEQFF.

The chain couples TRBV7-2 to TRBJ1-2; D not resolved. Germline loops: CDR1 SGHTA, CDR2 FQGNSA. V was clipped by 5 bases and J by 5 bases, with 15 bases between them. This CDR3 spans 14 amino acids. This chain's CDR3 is CASSPNRVEYGYTF. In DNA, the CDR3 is TGTGCCAGCAGCCCAAACCGGGTCGAATATGGCTACACCTTC.

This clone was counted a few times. CDR3 amino acids: CASTGHSDNEQFF. The CDR3, as DNA: TGTGCCAGTACGGGACACTCTGACAATGAGCAGTTCTTC. This chain links TRBV19 with TRBJ2-1; TRBD1 might be the D (6 bases). CDR3 length equals 13 residues. Germline loops: CDR1 LNHDA, CDR2 SQIVND (reference sequence). With 7 bases removed from V and 5 bases from J, the gap between germline ends came to 12 bases.

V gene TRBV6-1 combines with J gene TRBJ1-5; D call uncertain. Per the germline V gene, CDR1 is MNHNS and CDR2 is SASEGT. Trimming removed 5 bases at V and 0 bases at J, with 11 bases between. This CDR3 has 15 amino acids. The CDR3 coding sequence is TGTGCCAGCAGTCCGGTCCTCTATAGCAATCAGCCCCAGCATTTT. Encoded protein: CASSPVLYSNQPQHF.

The CDR3 DNA follows: TGTGCCAGCAGTGAACTAAGCGCGCCCCAGCATTTT. Translating gives CASSELSAPQHF. The V call is TRBV6-1, the J call TRBJ1-5; D is undetermined. The germline V and J ends were trimmed by 2 bases and 9 bases, with 8 bases remaining between them. CDR1 is MNHNS and CDR2 is SASEGT in the germline V gene. This CDR3 region has 12 residues.

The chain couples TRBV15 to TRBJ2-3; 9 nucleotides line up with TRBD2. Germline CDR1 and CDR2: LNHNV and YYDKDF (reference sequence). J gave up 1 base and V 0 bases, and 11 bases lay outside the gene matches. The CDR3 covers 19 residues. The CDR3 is CATSRDAVLAGWGTDTQYF. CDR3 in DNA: TGTGCCACCAGCAGAGACGCTGTCCTAGCGGGATGGGGCACAGATACGCAGTATTTT. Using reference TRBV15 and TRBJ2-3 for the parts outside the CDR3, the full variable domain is DAMVIQNPRYQVTQFGKPVTLSCSQTLNHNVMYWYQQKSSQAPKLLFHYYDKDFNNEADTPDNFQSRRPNTSFCFLDIRSPGLGDTAMYLCATSRDAVLAGWGTDTQYFGPGTRLTVL.